The 7 T cell receptor beta chains below all came from one sample that was sequenced in a study of CD8 T cells in ankylosing spondylitis. Each CDR3 protein is one row after TCRdb ran MiXCR on the 5' RACE reads. This table holds a few hundred thousand distinct CDR3 sequences, about 18% found once. The sample was blood, either unsorted or a sorted T cell fraction (not recorded which). These receptors were obtained from a male donor with ankylosing spondylitis or in good health (not recorded which).

This clonotype was detected ten times or more. The rearrangement links TRBV5-6 to TRBJ2-7, with D unclear. Between the trimmed V and J ends, which lost 0 bases and 3 bases, there was a span of 10 bases. This CDR3 is built from 14 residues. The V gene's germline CDR1 is SGHDT and CDR2 YYEEEE. The CDR3 here is CASSLAGRIYEQYF. The CDR3 DNA follows: TGTGCCAGCAGCTTGGCCGGCAGGATCTACGAGCAGTACTTC. The whole variable domain, remainder taken from reference TRBV5-6 and TRBJ2-7, is DAGVTQSPTHLIKTRGQQVTLRCSPKSGHDTVSWYQQALGQGPQFIFQYYEEEERQRGNFPDRFSGHQFPNYSSELNVNALLLGDSALYLCASSLAGRIYEQYFGPGTRLTVT.

This clonotype was counted a few times. The gene calls are TRBV20-1 and TRBJ2-3; TRBD2 might be the D (5 bases). Deletions cut 3 bases from V and 2 bases from J, with 12 bases between. The CDR3 covers 14 residues. Germline CDR1 and CDR2: DFQATT and SNEGSKA (reference sequence). This CDR3 reads CSASVRDNTDTQYF. DNA of the CDR3: TGCAGTGCTAGTGTCCGGGATAACACAGATACGCAGTATTTT.

This clonotype appeared a few times. V gene TRBV20-1 combines with J gene TRBJ2-7; no firm D call. Germline V gene lookup returns CDR1 DFQATT and CDR2 SNEGSKA (reference sequence). V was trimmed by 0 bases and J by 6 bases, leaving 3 bases between them. This CDR3 has 10 amino acids. Here the CDR3 reads CSARDLEQYF. In DNA form, the CDR3 reads TGCAGTGCTAGAGATCTCGAGCAGTACTTC.

The genes are TRBV13 and TRBJ2-6; a possible D gene is TRBD2 (6 bases). V was trimmed by 5 bases and J by 3 bases, leaving 8 bases between them. Germline CDR1 reads PRHDT; CDR2 reads FYEKMQ (reference sequence). The CDR3 runs 14 residues. This chain's CDR3 is CASSLGGGANVLTF. The CDR3 coding sequence is TGTGCCAGCAGCCTCGGGGGTGGGGCCAACGTCCTGACTTTC.

In its sample, this clonotype was seen a few times. V gene TRBV29-1 combines with J gene TRBJ2-1; TRBD1 matches at 9 bases. Germline CDR1 SQVTM, CDR2 ANQGSEA. The CDR3 extends over 14 amino acids. V was pared by 3 bases and J by 8 bases, with 8 bases of the junction left unmatched. The CDR3 DNA reads TGCAGCGTTGATCTGGGACAGGGATTCGATGAGCAGTTCTTC. Protein: CSVDLGQGFDEQFF.

Ten or more counts support this clonotype. The rearrangement joins TRBV12-3 or TRBV12-4 to TRBJ2-1; either TRBD1 or TRBD2 may fit D (5 bases each). The CDR3 has 15 residues. Trimming shortened V by 3 bases and J by 2 bases, and 11 bases separated the two germline ends. The CDR3 DNA is TGTGCCAGCAGTTTCTGGGACCAAACCTACAATGAGCAGTTCTTC. It is translated as CASSFWDQTYNEQFF.

In its sample, this clonotype was seen a few times. The chain combines TRBV15 with TRBJ2-1; D uncertain. Germline V gene sequence: CDR1 LNHNV, CDR2 YYDKDF (reference sequence). The CDR3 is 12 amino acids. Trimming removed 4 bases from V and 5 bases from J, with 6 bases in between. The DNA for the CDR3 is TGTGCCACCAGCACTCGCCACAATGAGCAGTTCTTC. This translates into CATSTRHNEQFF.